The 22 T cell receptor beta chains in this list originate from one sample, sequenced in a study of T cells in Graves' hyperthyroidism and ophthalmopathy. The TCR beta CDR3 regions underwent amplification using RNA transcripts as the source. The HTBI primer set was used in a first-round RT-PCR of the TCR CDR3. One entry per CDR3 protein results from TCRdb running MiXCR on the multiplex PCR reads. Of about 400,000 distinct CDR3 sequences in the sample, 14% were seen once. Source material: blood. These receptors were collected from a woman aged 25 to 39 with Graves' ophthalmopathy.

A note on this clonotype: A much larger clone lies one base from this, so it may be a read error. V is TRBV3-1 and J is TRBJ2-1, with 9 bases lining up with TRBD2. Per the germline V gene, CDR1 is LGHDT and CDR2 is YNNKEL (reference sequence). The CDR3 is 14 amino acids. Trimming took 4 bases from V and 7 from J; bases not matched to a gene: 5. CDR3 nucleotides: TGTGCCAGCAGCCCGGGACTAGCTCGGAATGAGCAGTTCTTC. Its protein is CASSPGLARNEQFF.

The rearrangement uses TRBV20-1 and TRBJ2-6; D is uncertain. This CDR3 has 15 residues. Trimming took off 6 bases at V and 0 bases at J, with 12 bases between the two ends. CDR1 is DFQATT, CDR2 SNEGSKA, per germline (reference sequence). The CDR3 region has the DNA TGCAGTGCGCCCCTCCAACTCTCTGGGGCCAACGTCCTGACTTTC. This gives the protein CSAPLQLSGANVLTF.

This clonotype was seen at least ten times. The genes are TRBV12-3 or TRBV12-4 and TRBJ2-5, with D maybe TRBD2 (5 bases). Trimming shortened V by 6 bases and J by 2 bases, and 10 bases separated the two germline ends. The CDR3 has 13 amino acids. CDR3 coding DNA: TGTGCCAGCAGACTGGAGCGGCAAGAGACCCAGTACTTC. Protein: CASRLERQETQYF.

The chain is built from TRBV7-2 and TRBJ2-1; TRBD2 is a possible D gene (7 bases). CDR1 is SGHTA and CDR2 is FQGNSA in the germline V gene. V was trimmed by 2 bases and J by 7 bases, leaving 15 bases between them. This CDR3 is built from 15 residues. The CDR3 DNA sequence: TGTGCCAGCAGCTTATCCGCGGCGGGGGCTAATGAGCAGTTCTTC. This codes for CASSLSAAGANEQFF.

The chain carries TRBV25-1 and TRBJ1-6; D is undetermined. Trimming pared 4 bases from V and 10 bases from J, leaving 11 bases between. The germline V gene has CDR1 MGHDK and CDR2 SYGVNS. The CDR3 extends over 13 amino acids. In nucleotides, the CDR3 is TGTGCCAGCAGTGCGTTGGTTCCCTCACCCCTCCACTTT. Its protein is CASSALVPSPLHF.

This clonotype has ten or more counts. CDR3 sequence (DNA): TGCGCCAGCAGCTTGGAGGTCGAGACTGAGCAGTTCTTC. Its protein is CASSLEVETEQFF. The chain is built from TRBV5-1 and TRBJ2-1; no reliable D call. Germline V gives CDR1 SGHRS, CDR2 YFSETQ. Trimming shortened V by 0 bases and J by 9 bases, and 10 bases separated the two germline ends. The length of the CDR3 is 13 residues. The full variable domain, rest sourced from reference TRBV5-1 and TRBJ2-1, is KAGVTQTPRYLIKTRGQQVTLSCSPISGHRSVSWYQQTPGQGLQFLFEYFSETQRNKGNFPGRFSGRQFSNSRSEMNVSTLELGDSALYLCASSLEVETEQFFGPGTRLTVL.

Points on this clonotype: A much more abundant neighbour one base away suggests this may be a read error. CDR3 residues: CASSLGTGSSCEQYF. The DNA of the CDR3 is TGCGCCAGCAGCTTAGGGACAGGGAGCTCCTGCGAGCAGTACTTC. The chain uses TRBV5-1 and TRBJ2-7; TRBD1 agrees at 9 bases. The CDR3 is 15 residues long. CDR1 is SGHRS and CDR2 is YFSETQ in the germline V gene.

This clonotype showed up many times. The V call is TRBV11-2, the J call TRBJ1-6; TRBD1 matches at 8 bases. The CDR3 has 15 residues. The V and J ends lost 1 base and 8 bases, in that order; junction bases with no gene match: 4. Per germline, CDR1 SGHAT and CDR2 FQNNGV. The CDR3 bases are TGTGCCAGCAGCTTAGTTGGGGGACAGGATTCACCCCTCCACTTT. It is translated as CASSLVGGQDSPLHF. The full variable domain, in which reference TRBV11-2 and TRBJ1-6 provide the parts outside the CDR3, is EAGVAQSPRYKIIEKRQSVAFWCNPISGHATLYWYQQILGQGPKLLIQFQNNGVVDDSQLPKDRFSAERLKGVDSTLKIQPAKLEDSAVYLCASSLVGGQDSPLHFGNGTRLTVT.

This clonotype was seen repeatedly, ten times or more. The genes are TRBV7-2 and TRBJ1-1; D gene unclear. This CDR3 spans 14 amino acids. Germline assignment: CDR1 SGHTA and CDR2 FQGNSA. The germline V and J ends were trimmed by 1 base and 2 bases, with 8 bases remaining between them. The CDR3 sequence is CASSLVRLNTEAFF. The CDR3 nucleotides read TGTGCCAGCAGCTTAGTCCGGCTAAACACTGAAGCTTTCTTT.

This clonotype was seen a few times. The V and J genes are TRBV3-1 and TRBJ2-1, with a possible D match to TRBD1 (6 bases). This CDR3 is 14 amino acids long. Germline values: CDR1 LGHDT, CDR2 YNNKEL (reference sequence). Trimming left V 3 bases short and J 3 bases short, with 9 bases between. For the CDR3, the DNA is TGTGCCAGCAGCCATCTGGACAGCTACAATGAGCAGTTCTTC. Amino acids: CASSHLDSYNEQFF.

This clonotype showed up many times. The chain joins TRBV13 to TRBJ2-1; TRBD2 matches at 7 bases. This CDR3 has 15 residues. The V gene end was trimmed by 5 bases and the J gene end by 9 bases; junction bases not matched to a gene: 13. Germline V gene sequence: CDR1 PRHDT, CDR2 FYEKMQ (reference sequence). The CDR3 spells CASSHPFQAGSEQFF. CDR3 nucleotides: TGTGCCAGCAGCCACCCCTTCCAAGCGGGGAGTGAGCAGTTCTTC. The complete variable domain, with remaining parts taken from reference TRBV13 and TRBJ2-1, reads AAGVIQSPRHLIKEKRETATLKCYPIPRHDTVYWYQQGPGQDPQFLISFYEKMQSDKGSIPDRFSAQQFSDYHSELNMSSLELGDSALYFCASSHPFQAGSEQFFGPGTRLTVL.

The chain links TRBV29-1 to TRBJ2-2; D is unclear. V lost 6 bases to trimming and J lost 2 bases, with 10 bases between them. The CDR3 consists of 13 residues. Germline loops: CDR1 SQVTM, CDR2 ANQGSEA. This CDR3 reads CSVETANTGELFF. CDR3 DNA: TGCAGCGTAGAAACTGCTAACACCGGGGAGCTGTTTTTT.

This clonotype was counted at least ten times. The chain combines TRBV2 with TRBJ1-5; D may be TRBD1 (5 bases). Germline CDR1 is SNHLY and CDR2 is FYNNEI. The CDR3 is 14 amino acids. Deletions cut 2 bases from V and 3 bases from J, with 8 bases between. CDR3 loop: CASSEQGTNQPQHF. In DNA, the CDR3 is TGTGCCAGCAGTGAACAGGGCACCAATCAGCCCCAGCATTTT. Combining the CDR3 with reference TRBV2 and TRBJ1-5 gives the whole variable domain EPEVTQTPSHQVTQMGQEVILRCVPISNHLYFYWYRQILGQKVEFLVSFYNNEISEKSEIFDDQFSVERPDGSNFTLKIRSTKLEDSAMYFCASSEQGTNQPQHFGDGTRLSIL.

The chain has TRBV18 and TRBJ1-1; D is undetermined. V was clipped by 4 bases and J by 0 bases, with 15 bases between them. The CDR3 has 16 residues. The V gene's germline CDR1 is KGHSH and CDR2 LQKENI. The CDR3 loop reads CASSLTGENMNTEAFF. CDR3 in DNA: TGTGCCAGCTCACTGACTGGGGAAAACATGAACACTGAAGCTTTCTTT.

Points on this clonotype: A read error may be the cause here, since a much bigger clone is one base away. V usage is TRBV6-1 and J usage is TRBJ2-7; 7 nucleotides agree with TRBD1. V shed 6 bases, J shed 0 bases, and the junction held 8 bases outside the gene matches. The CDR3 spans 15 residues. The germline V gene encodes CDR1 MNHNS and CDR2 SASEGT. Written as DNA, the CDR3 is TGTGCCAGCAGGCCGGGACAGTTGAACTCCTACGAGCAGTACTTC. It codes for CASRPGQLNSYEQYF.

This clonotype was counted many times. V usage is TRBV10-3 and J usage is TRBJ2-3, with D maybe TRBD1 (6 bases). Germline V gene lookup returns CDR1 ENHRY and CDR2 SYGVKD. The CDR3 consists of 15 residues. V shed 7 bases and J shed 0 bases, with 14 bases lying between them. For the CDR3, the DNA is TGTGCCATCAATAACAGGGATACTAGCACAGATACGCAGTATTTT. Residues: CAINNRDTSTDTQYF.

This clonotype was detected ten times or more. The V gene is TRBV19, the J gene TRBJ1-1, with a weak D call TRBD1 (6 bases). Germline-derived CDR1 and CDR2 are LNHDA and SQIVND (reference sequence). CDR3 length: 20 residues. Trimming removed 3 bases from V and 1 base from J, with 27 bases in between. The CDR3 nucleotides read TGTGCCAGTAGTATGACCTACCGACCGCTTGCCCGGGGGCCGAACACTGAAGCTTTCTTT. Protein: CASSMTYRPLARGPNTEAFF. Full variable domain (remainder filled in from reference TRBV19 and TRBJ1-1): DGGITQSPKYLFRKEGQNVTLSCEQNLNHDAMYWYRQDPGQGLRLIYYSQIVNDFQKGDIAEGYSVSREKKESFPLTVTSAQKNPTAFYLCASSMTYRPLARGPNTEAFFGQGTRLTVV.

The chain employs TRBV6-1 and TRBJ1-5; possibly TRBD1 for D (6 bases). Germline-derived CDR1 and CDR2 are MNHNS and SASEGT. This CDR3 region has 14 residues. The V and J ends lost 4 bases and 9 bases respectively, with 16 bases between them. The CDR3 here is CASSGTRTASPQHF. DNA of the CDR3: TGTGCCAGCAGTGGAACTCGGACAGCTTCGCCCCAGCATTTT.

The table lists this clonotype with many counts. The J gene is TRBJ2-1, the V gene TRBV2; 9 bases fit TRBD1. Germline values: CDR1 SNHLY, CDR2 FYNNEI. The CDR3 contains 13 residues. V lost 7 bases and J lost 8; bases outside the gene matches: 6. The CDR3 DNA is TGTGCCAGCAACGAGGGACAGGGCGATGAGCAGTTCTTC. It translates to CASNEGQGDEQFF.

This clonotype turned up a few times. CDR3 coding DNA: TGTGCCAGCAGCCCAGGAATAAAGGACTATGGCTACACCTTC. Amino acids: CASSPGIKDYGYTF. The V gene is TRBV4-2, the J gene TRBJ1-2; no firm D call. Trimming stripped 4 bases from V and 3 bases from J, with 12 bases between. The CDR3 spans 14 residues. CDR1 and CDR2 (germline): LGHNA, YNFKEQ.

This clonotype was found many times. The gene calls are TRBV7-2 and TRBJ2-3; no clear D. V lost 5 bases and J 3 bases, leaving 9 bases between the germline ends. Germline values: CDR1 SGHTA, CDR2 FQGNSA. The CDR3 length is 13 residues. The CDR3 region has the DNA TGTGCCAGCAGCCCGGCGGTTACAGATACGCAGTATTTT. Residues: CASSPAVTDTQYF.

This clonotype was seen ten or more times. The V call is TRBV30, the J call TRBJ1-4, with D unresolved. Trimming took off 7 bases at V and 0 bases at J, with 6 bases between the two ends. CDR3 length: 12 amino acids. Germline values: CDR1 GTSNPN, CDR2 SVGIG (reference sequence). The chain's CDR3 is CASGATNEKLFF. DNA of the CDR3: TGTGCCTCCGGGGCAACTAATGAAAAACTGTTTTTT.